This T cell receptor beta chain derives from a study of CD8 T cells in Susac syndrome. The CDR3 runs to 14 residues. J lost 5 bases, V lost 1 base, and 3 bases had no gene match. Germline V gene data show CDR1 as MDHEN and CDR2 as SYDVKM. Random-hexamer reverse transcription was applied to roughly 0.5 to 1 ug RNA. Amplification of TCR beta CDR3 used immunoSEQ multiplex PCR across 54 Vbeta and 13 Jbeta. TCRdb analysed the immunoSEQ multiplex PCR reads with MiXCR anew, one entry per CDR3 protein. The sample records some 180,000 distinct CDR3 sequences, around nine tenths being singletons. Peripheral blood CD8+ and CD4+ T cells were profiled by TCR beta sequencing.

The sequencing input was CD4+ T cells from PBMCs. This clonotype was obtained from a human donor with Susac syndrome. J is TRBJ1-2 and V is TRBV28; TRBD1 matches at 8 bases. CDR3 DNA sequence: TGTGCCAGCAGTTTATCCAGGGGGCGGTATGGCTACACCTTC. As protein: CASSLSRGRYGYTF.